This passage covers 20 T cell receptor beta chains from one sample sequenced in a study of cytomegalovirus exposure and HLA in healthy donors. The study ran its PCR with 60 Vbeta and 13 Jbeta primers. Some clones are missing from TCRdb's copy, which holds only in-frame ones; the method was immunoSEQ multiplex PCR. This sample has around 150,000 clones, with 86% found just once. Source material: PBMCs. All receptors come from a woman between 18 and 29 years old in good health and CMV-seronegative.

This rearrangement joins TRBV30 to TRBJ2-5, with a weak D call TRBD2 (5 bases). This CDR3 comprises 16 residues. Germline V lookup: CDR1 GTSNPN, CDR2 SVGIG (reference sequence). The V and J ends lost 0 bases and 4 bases respectively, with 18 bases between them. In nucleotides, the CDR3 is TGTGCCTGGAGTGTACAGATGAGGGCAGGCGGAGAGACCCAGTACTTC. Translating it yields CAWSVQMRAGGETQYF.

The rearrangement links TRBV7-9 to TRBJ2-3, with a tentative D call TRBD2 (6 bases). The germline V and J ends were trimmed by 0 bases and 2 bases, with 9 bases remaining between them. This CDR3 is built from 15 residues. Germline-derived CDR1 and CDR2 are SEHNR and FQNEAQ (reference sequence). CDR3 region: CASSLARRATDTQYF. The CDR3 bases are TGTGCCAGCAGCTTAGCTAGGAGGGCCACAGATACGCAGTATTTT.

Comment on this clone: One junction end does not reproduce the germline sequence, and a read error may be involved. This rearrangement joins TRBV19 to TRBJ1-2, with TRBD1 identical over 8 bases. Germline values: CDR1 LNHDA, CDR2 SQIVND (reference sequence). The CDR3 is 16 amino acids. The CDR3 spells CASSTTLDRGRYGYPF. CDR3 DNA sequence: TGTGCCAGTAGTACCACCCTAGACAGGGGAAGATATGGCTACCCCTTC. Looking up the rest from reference TRBV19 and TRBJ1-2 gives the full variable domain: DGGITQSPKYLFRKEGQNVTLSCEQNLNHDAMYWYRQDPGQGLRLIYYSQIVNDFQKGDIAEGYSVSREKKESFPLTVTSAQKNPTAFYLCASSTTLDRGRYGYPFGSGTRLTVV.

CDR3 nucleotide sequence: TGTGCCAGCAGCTTAGTGCCGGGGGATGGCTACACCTTC. This translates into CASSLVPGDGYTF. This chain uses TRBV7-9 with TRBJ1-2; D possibly corresponds to TRBD1 (5 bases). The germline gives CDR1 SEHNR, CDR2 FQNEAQ (reference sequence). There are 13 residues in the CDR3. V was shortened by 1 base and J by 6 bases, with 9 bases between the two germline ends.

This rearrangement joins TRBV6-1 to TRBJ1-5, with D unclear. Germline CDR1 is MNHNS and CDR2 is SASEGT. Trimming took off 1 base at V and 8 bases at J, with 12 bases between the two ends. The CDR3 totals 14 residues. In DNA form, the CDR3 reads TGTGCCAGCAGTGAAGGGAGGGTTCAAGAGCCCCAGCATTTT. It specifies CASSEGRVQEPQHF.

Here the CDR3 reads CASSSGQGSQPQHF. Written as DNA, the CDR3 is TGTGCCAGCAGTTCCGGACAGGGCTCTCAGCCCCAGCATTTT. V usage is TRBV28 and J usage is TRBJ1-5; TRBD1 matches 8 bases. Germline trimming cut 4 bases from V and 6 bases from J; bases unmatched to any gene: 5. This CDR3 contains 14 residues. Germline CDR1 is MDHEN and CDR2 is SYDVKM.

The genes are TRBV5-1 and TRBJ2-7; D ambiguous. Trimming removed 0 bases at V and 0 bases at J, with 7 bases between. Germline CDR1 and CDR2: SGHRS and YFSETQ. The CDR3 has 14 residues. The CDR3 nucleotides are TGCGCCAGCAGCTTGGTCTCGAGCTCCTACGAGCAGTACTTC. Protein product: CASSLVSSSYEQYF.

This sequence joins TRBV30 and TRBJ2-3, with 7 bases aligning to TRBD2. Losses at the gene ends were 2 bases for V and 3 bases for J; bases not matched to a gene: 14. This CDR3 comprises 17 residues. Germline V gene data show CDR1 as GTSNPN and CDR2 as SVGIG (reference sequence). CDR3 region: CAWSSLASGLLTDTQYF. Written as DNA, the CDR3 is TGTGCCTGGAGTAGCTTAGCTAGCGGCCTCTTGACAGATACGCAGTATTTT. The full variable domain, with the rest looked up from reference TRBV30 and TRBJ2-3, is SQTIHQWPATLVQPVGSPLSLECTVEGTSNPNLYWYRQAAGRGLQLLFYSVGIGQISSEVPQNLSASRPQDRQFILSSKKLLLSDSGFYLCAWSSLASGLLTDTQYFGPGTRLTVL.

The chain employs TRBV2 and TRBJ1-5, with 7 bases identical to TRBD1. V shed 1 base, J shed 4 bases, and the junction held 1 base outside the gene matches. The CDR3 consists of 14 residues. Germline V gene sequence: CDR1 SNHLY, CDR2 FYNNEI. This CDR3 reads CASSEEGANQPQHF. The CDR3 DNA is TGTGCCAGCAGTGAAGAGGGGGCGAATCAGCCCCAGCATTTT. The full variable domain, its missing parts supplied by reference TRBV2 and TRBJ1-5, is EPEVTQTPSHQVTQMGQEVILRCVPISNHLYFYWYRQILGQKVEFLVSFYNNEISEKSEIFDDQFSVERPDGSNFTLKIRSTKLEDSAMYFCASSEEGANQPQHFGDGTRLSIL.

The chain combines TRBV28 with TRBJ1-3; no definite D call. CDR3 size: 13 residues. Trimming took 6 bases from V and 2 from J, leaving 8 bases between them. The V gene's germline CDR1 is MDHEN and CDR2 SYDVKM. The CDR3 is CASSRQAGNTIYF. The CDR3 nucleotides are TGTGCCAGCAGCCGCCAGGCTGGAAACACCATATATTTT.

This sequence joins TRBV4-2 and TRBJ2-7, with TRBD2 identical over 11 bases. This CDR3 is built from 16 residues. V trimming: 4 bases; J trimming: 1 base; junction bases outside the gene matches: 6. CDR1 is LGHNA, CDR2 YNFKEQ, per germline. The CDR3 sequence is CASSRTSGSGSYEQYF. The CDR3 DNA is TGTGCCAGCAGCCGAACTAGCGGGAGTGGTTCCTACGAGCAGTACTTC.

About this clone: The same CDR3 can be traced to other DNA sequences in this sample. The V and J genes are TRBV14 and TRBJ2-3; a possible D gene is TRBD2 (6 bases). CDR3 length: 13 amino acids. Trimming pared 1 base from V and 5 bases from J, leaving 7 bases between. Germline values: CDR1 SGHDN, CDR2 FVKESK. The CDR3 coding sequence is TGTGCCAGCAGCCAAGCGGGGGTAGATACGCAGTATTTT. This gives the protein CASSQAGVDTQYF.

This chain joins TRBV30 and TRBJ1-2, with D perhaps TRBD1 (5 bases). The CDR3 length is 15 residues. Germline V CDR1 and CDR2: GTSNPN, SVGIG (reference sequence). Trimming shortened V by 0 bases and J by 5 bases, and 16 bases separated the two germline ends. The CDR3 here is CAWSVYSGEAYGYTF. The CDR3 DNA reads TGTGCCTGGAGTGTTTATTCGGGGGAAGCATATGGCTACACCTTC.

This clone was seen just once. The CDR3 bases are TGTGCCAGCACCCTCGACTATGGCTACACCTTC. Its protein product is CASTLDYGYTF. The chain links TRBV6-1 to TRBJ1-2; unclear D gene. Trimming removed 7 bases from V and 3 bases from J, with 6 bases in between. The CDR3 length is 11 residues. The germline CDR1 and CDR2 sequences are MNHNS and SASEGT.

The chain employs TRBV4-1 and TRBJ2-5; TRBD2 aligns across 8 bases. The J call is doubtful: the DNA matches TRBJ2-7 better. There are 15 residues in the CDR3. Germline values: CDR1 MGHRA, CDR2 YSYEKL. CDR3 bases: TGCGCCAGCAGCCAAGGGGCAGCGGGAGCCTACGAGCAGTACTTC. It codes for CASSQGAAGAYEQYF.

The chain recombines TRBV19 with TRBJ1-1; 12 bases map to TRBD1. Germline V gene sequence: CDR1 LNHDA, CDR2 SQIVND (reference sequence). V shed 7 bases and J 2 bases; nucleotides not matched to a gene: 5. This CDR3 region has 15 residues. CDR3 coding DNA: TGTGCCAGTACCATAGGGACAGGGGGCAACACTGAAGCTTTCTTT. Residues: CASTIGTGGNTEAFF.

The table lists this clone with a few counts. The chain carries TRBV2 and TRBJ2-1, with a weak D call TRBD2 (5 bases). The length of the CDR3 is 11 residues. Germline-derived CDR1 and CDR2 are SNHLY and FYNNEI. Trimming shortened V by 7 bases and J by 8 bases, and 9 bases separated the two germline ends. In DNA, the CDR3 is TGTGCCAGCACGCCCGGGGATGAGCAGTTCTTC. Residues: CASTPGDEQFF.

V gene TRBV7-3 combines with J gene TRBJ2-1; weak D call: TRBD2 (6 bases). Germline loops: CDR1 SGHTA, CDR2 FQGTGA. V lost 4 bases to trimming and J lost 6 bases, with 13 bases between them. The CDR3 runs to 14 residues. CDR3 residues: CASSSRDWGNEQFF. Written as DNA, the CDR3 is TGTGCCAGCAGCTCTAGGGACTGGGGCAATGAGCAGTTCTTC.

The chain links TRBV10-3 to TRBJ1-2; 9 nucleotides align to TRBD1. The V and J ends lost 3 bases and 4 bases, in that order; junction bases with no gene match: 3. From germline, CDR1 is ENHRY and CDR2 SYGVKD. This CDR3 region has 14 residues. CDR3 nucleotides: TGTGCCATCAGTGATGGGACAGGGAGCTATGGCTACACCTTC. Translation: CAISDGTGSYGYTF.

V and J are TRBV7-8 and TRBJ2-3, with TRBD2 matching over 12 bases. This CDR3 region has 15 residues. Germline V gene data show CDR1 as SGHVS and CDR2 as FQNEAQ. V was pared by 4 bases and J by 1 base, with 0 bases of the junction left unmatched. The CDR3 nucleotides read TGTGCCAGCAGCTCTAGCGGGGGGGGCACAGATACGCAGTATTTT. Protein product: CASSSSGGGTDTQYF.